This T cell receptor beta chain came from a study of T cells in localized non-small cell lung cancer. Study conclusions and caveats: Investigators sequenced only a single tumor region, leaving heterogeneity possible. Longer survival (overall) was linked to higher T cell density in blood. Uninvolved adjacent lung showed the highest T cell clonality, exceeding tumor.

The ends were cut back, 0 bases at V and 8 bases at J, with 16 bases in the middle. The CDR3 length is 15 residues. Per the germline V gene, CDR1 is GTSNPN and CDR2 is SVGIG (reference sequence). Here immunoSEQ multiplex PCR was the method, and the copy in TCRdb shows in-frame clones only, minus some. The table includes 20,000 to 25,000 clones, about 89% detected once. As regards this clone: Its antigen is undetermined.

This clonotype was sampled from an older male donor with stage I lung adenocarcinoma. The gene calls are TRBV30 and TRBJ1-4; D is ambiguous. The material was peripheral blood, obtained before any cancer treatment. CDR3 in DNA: TGTGCCTGGAGTGTATCGTCTGCGCCTAGGGAAAAACTGTTTTTT. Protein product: CAWSVSSAPREKLFF.